The entry below gives a single TCR beta chain sequence along with its context. This clonotype appeared a few times. What this receptor recognizes is not known. Base quality data are lacking; no much larger clone is found one base away. The data stem from a study of T-cell reconstitution after alpha-beta-depleted transplantation in children (TCRdb year 2016). Context from the whole study: Using TCR repertoire profiling, the study quantitatively followed how T-cell immune reconstitution unfolded in children after TCRalphabeta/CD19-depleted allogeneic hematopoietic cell transplantation.

CDR1 and CDR2, per the germline V gene (reference sequence), are DFQATT and SNEGSKA. V loses 1 base of germline sequence and J loses 0 bases, and the interval between the two ends is 16 bases. Spanning cysteine to phenylalanine, the CDR3 consists of 16 amino acids. CDR3 DNA only is kept here, 48 bases in frame from base 1. Preparation of the library involved PCR. The run used an Illumina HiSeq 2500. TCR libraries were prepared with molecular barcoding, using unique molecular identifiers to normalize TCRbeta repertoire quantification. TCRdb ran its own pipeline on the public reads, namely fastp trimming at Q25 and MiXCR clone calling, and kept in-frame beta chains. Each entry merges the rows of one CDR3 protein and shows their most common DNA and genes. Recorded for this sample are roughly 500,000 distinct CDR3 sequences; about 17% of them occurred a single time. The top ten hold less than 4% of the sample.

Sequenced material: PBMCs from the stem cell graft donor, taken from the stem cell graft. The receptor chain draws on TRBV20-1 and TRBJ2-7; the D assignment is uncertain and may be TRBD1 or TRBD2, with 6 bases supporting each. This receptor was taken from a human donor who donated a stem cell graft to a child with acute lymphoblastic leukemia. In nucleotide form, the sequence is TGCAGTGCTAGAGGGGGGGCGGGACACTTCTCCTACGAGCAGTACTTC. Translated, it gives CSARGGAGHFSYEQYF.